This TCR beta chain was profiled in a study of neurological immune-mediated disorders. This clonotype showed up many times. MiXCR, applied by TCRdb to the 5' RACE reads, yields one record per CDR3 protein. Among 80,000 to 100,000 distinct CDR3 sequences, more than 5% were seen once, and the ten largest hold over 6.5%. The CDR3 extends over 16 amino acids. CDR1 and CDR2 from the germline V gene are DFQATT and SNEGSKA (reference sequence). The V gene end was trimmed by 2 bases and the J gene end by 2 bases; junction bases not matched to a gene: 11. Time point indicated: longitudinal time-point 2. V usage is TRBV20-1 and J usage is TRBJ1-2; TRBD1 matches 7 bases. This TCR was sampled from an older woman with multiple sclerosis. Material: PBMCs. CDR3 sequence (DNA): TGCAGTGCTAGACCGCCAGGGGGACAGAGAAACTATGGCTACACCTTC. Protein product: CSARPPGGQRNYGYTF.